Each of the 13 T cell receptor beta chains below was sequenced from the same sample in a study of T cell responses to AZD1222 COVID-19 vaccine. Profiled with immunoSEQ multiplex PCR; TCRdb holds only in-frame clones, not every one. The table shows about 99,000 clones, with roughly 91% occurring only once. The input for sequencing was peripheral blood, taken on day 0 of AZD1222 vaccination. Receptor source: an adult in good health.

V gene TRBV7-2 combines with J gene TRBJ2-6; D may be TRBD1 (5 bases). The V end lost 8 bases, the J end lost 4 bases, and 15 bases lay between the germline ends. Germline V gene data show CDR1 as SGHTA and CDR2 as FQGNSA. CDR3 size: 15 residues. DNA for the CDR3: TGTGCCAGCTCACCCAGGGTGGCGGGGGCCAACGTCCTGACTTTC. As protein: CASSPRVAGANVLTF.

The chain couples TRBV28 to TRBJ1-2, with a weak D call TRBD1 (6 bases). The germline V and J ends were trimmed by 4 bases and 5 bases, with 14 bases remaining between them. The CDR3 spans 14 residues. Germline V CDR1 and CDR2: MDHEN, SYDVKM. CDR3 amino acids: CASSYVSQGYGYTF. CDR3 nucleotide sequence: TGTGCCAGCAGTTATGTATCCCAGGGGTATGGCTACACCTTC.

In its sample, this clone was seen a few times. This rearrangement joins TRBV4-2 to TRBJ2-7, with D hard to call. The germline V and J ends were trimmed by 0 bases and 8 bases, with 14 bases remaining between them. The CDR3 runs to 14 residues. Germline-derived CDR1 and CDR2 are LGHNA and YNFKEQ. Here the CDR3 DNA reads TGTGCCAGCAGCCAAGATTATTCGGGTCGGCAGCAGTACTTC. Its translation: CASSQDYSGRQQYF.

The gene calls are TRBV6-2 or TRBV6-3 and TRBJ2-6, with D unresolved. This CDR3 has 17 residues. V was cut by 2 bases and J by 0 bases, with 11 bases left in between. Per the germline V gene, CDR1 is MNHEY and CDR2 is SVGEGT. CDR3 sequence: CASSYQVYDSGANVLTF. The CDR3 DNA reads TGTGCCAGCAGTTACCAGGTTTATGACTCTGGGGCCAACGTCCTGACTTTC.

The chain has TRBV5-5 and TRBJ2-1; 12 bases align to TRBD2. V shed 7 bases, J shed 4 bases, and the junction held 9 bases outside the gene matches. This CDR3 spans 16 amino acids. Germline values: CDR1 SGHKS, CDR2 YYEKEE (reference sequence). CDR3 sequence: CASSTPGTSGYNEQFF. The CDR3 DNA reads TGTGCCAGCTCTACGCCCGGGACTAGCGGGTACAATGAGCAGTTCTTC. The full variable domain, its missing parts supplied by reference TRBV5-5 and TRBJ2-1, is DAGVTQSPTHLIKTRGQQVTLRCSPISGHKSVSWYQQVLGQGPQFIFQYYEKEERGRGNFPDRFSARQFPNYSSELNVNALLLGDSALYLCASSTPGTSGYNEQFFGPGTRLTVL.

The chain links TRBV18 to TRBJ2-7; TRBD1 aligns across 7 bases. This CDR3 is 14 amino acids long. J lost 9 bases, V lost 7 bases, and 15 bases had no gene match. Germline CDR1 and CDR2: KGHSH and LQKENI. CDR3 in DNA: TGTGCCAGCTTAAGGGGGCGAGGGGAAGGTGTGCAGTACTTC. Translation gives CASLRGRGEGVQYF.

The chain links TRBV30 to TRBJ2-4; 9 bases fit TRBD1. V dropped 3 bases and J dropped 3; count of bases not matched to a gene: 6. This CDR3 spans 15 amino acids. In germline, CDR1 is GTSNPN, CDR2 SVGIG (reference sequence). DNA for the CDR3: TGTGCCTGGAGCGAGGGGACAGGGCTCAAAAACATTCAGTACTTC. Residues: CAWSEGTGLKNIQYF.

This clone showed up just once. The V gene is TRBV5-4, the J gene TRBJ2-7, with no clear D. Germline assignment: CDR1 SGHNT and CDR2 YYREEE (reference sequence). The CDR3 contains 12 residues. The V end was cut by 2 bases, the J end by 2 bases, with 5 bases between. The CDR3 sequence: CASSLGTYEQYF. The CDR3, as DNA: TGTGCCAGCAGCTTAGGGACCTACGAGCAGTACTTC.

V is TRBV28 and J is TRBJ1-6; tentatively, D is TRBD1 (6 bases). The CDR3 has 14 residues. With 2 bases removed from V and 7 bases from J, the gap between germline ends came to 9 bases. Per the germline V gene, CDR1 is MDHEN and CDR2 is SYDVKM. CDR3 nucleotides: TGTGCCAGCAGTTTAGTACAGGGAAATTCACCCCTCCACTTT. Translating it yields CASSLVQGNSPLHF.

The CDR3 sequence is CSSRDRATEAFF. The CDR3 nucleotides read TGCAGCTCCCGGGACAGGGCGACTGAAGCTTTCTTT. The genes are TRBV29-1 and TRBJ1-1, with TRBD1 identical over 9 bases. The V gene's germline CDR1 is SQVTM and CDR2 ANQGSEA. The CDR3 totals 12 residues. After removal of 8 bases from V and 5 bases from J, the junction contained 6 bases not matched to a gene.

CDR3 sequence: CATSDLQGREGGNEQFF. CDR3 nucleotide sequence: TGTGCCACCAGTGATTTGCAGGGGCGGGAGGGAGGCAATGAGCAGTTCTTC. V gene TRBV24-1 combines with J gene TRBJ2-1; 9 positions match TRBD2. Germline V gives CDR1 KGHDR, CDR2 SFDVKD. Trimming cost V 0 bases and J 6 bases; bases outside gene matches: 8. This CDR3 has 17 amino acids.

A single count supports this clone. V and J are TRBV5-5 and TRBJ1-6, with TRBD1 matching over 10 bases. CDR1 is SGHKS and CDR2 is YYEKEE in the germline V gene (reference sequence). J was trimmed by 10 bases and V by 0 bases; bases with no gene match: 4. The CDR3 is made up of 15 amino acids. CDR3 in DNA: TGTGCCAGCAGCTTGGGTGGGACAGGGGACTCACCCCTCCACTTT. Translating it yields CASSLGGTGDSPLHF.

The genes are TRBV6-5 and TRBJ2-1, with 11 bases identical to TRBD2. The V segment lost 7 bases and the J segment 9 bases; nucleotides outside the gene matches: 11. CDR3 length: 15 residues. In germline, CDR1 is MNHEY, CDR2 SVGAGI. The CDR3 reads CASKLAGESRGEQFF. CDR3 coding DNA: TGTGCCAGCAAACTAGCGGGAGAATCACGCGGTGAGCAGTTCTTC.